The rows below give T cell receptor beta chains drawn from one sample of a study of human T cells and chemical hapten exposure. TCRdb reanalysed the RACE reads using MiXCR and keeps one entry per CDR3 protein. This repertoire shows approximately 86,000 distinct CDR3 sequences, roughly 10% found once; its top ten account for around 1%. Sequences were derived from whole blood, sampled in connection with sensitization to the hapten diphenylcyclopropenone (DPC). These receptors were collected from a woman in her twenties or thirties with alopecia areata. Some clones in this sample may be carry-over from other donors' samples. CDR3s include the opening cysteine and the closing phenylalanine or tryptophan. The D gene is left open where the match is weak. For some rows the clone size is stated as once, few or many, or as a class when expanded; others skip it.

13	TRBD2	few	TRBV27	TRBJ2-7	CASSHGTSYEQYF	TGTGCCAGCAGTCACGGGACTAGCTACGAGCAGTACTTC
16	TRBD1	many	TRBV7-9	TRBJ2-5	CASSLGTGELSETQYF	TGTGCCAGCAGCTTAGGGACAGGGGAGCTTTCAGAGACCCAGTACTTC
20	TRBD2	.	TRBV4-3	TRBJ2-5	CASSQVFPQGTSGSQETQYF	TGCGCCAGCAGCCAAGTATTCCCGCAGGGGACTAGCGGGAGTCAAGAGACCCAGTACTTC
13	.	many	TRBV5-4	TRBJ1-2	CASSLGGLYGYTF	TGTGCCAGCAGCTTGGGCGGACTCTATGGCTACACCTTC
16	.	many	TRBV4-3	TRBJ1-6	CASSQDRGRINSPLHF	TGCGCCAGCAGCCAAGATAGGGGCAGGATTAATTCACCCCTCCACTTT
14	TRBD1	few	TRBV27	TRBJ1-2	CASSPTGGPYGYTF	TGTGCCAGCAGTCCCACAGGGGGCCCTTATGGCTACACCTTC
13	.	.	TRBV9	TRBJ2-5	CASSVHNQETQYF	TGTGCCAGCAGCGTGCACAATCAAGAGACCCAGTACTTC
16	.	many	TRBV13	TRBJ2-6	CASSLGGGTGANVLTF	TGTGCCAGCAGCTTAGGAGGAGGTACTGGGGCCAACGTCCTGACTTTC
14	.	.	TRBV7-2	TRBJ2-3	CASSSGTVPDTQYF	TGTGCCAGCAGCTCCGGGACCGTACCAGATACGCAGTATTTT
16	TRBD2	many	TRBV7-2	TRBJ2-3	CASSSNVAGGTDTQYF	TGTGCCAGCAGCTCTAACGTAGCGGGAGGCACAGATACGCAGTATTTT
15	.	many	TRBV4-2	TRBJ2-7	CASSQDQEGPYEQYF	TGTGCCAGCAGCCAAGATCAGGAAGGGCCCTACGAGCAGTACTTC
13	.	.	TRBV4-2	TRBJ1-6	CASSQERHSPLHF	TGTGCCAGCAGCCAAGAAAGGCACTCACCCCTCCACTTT
12	.	many	TRBV5-4	TRBJ2-6	CATGSGANVLTF	TGCGCTACGGGCTCTGGGGCCAACGTCCTGACTTTC
16	TRBD1	many	TRBV7-2	TRBJ2-7	CASSLGSGTGLYEQYF	TGTGCCAGCAGCTTAGGGTCCGGGACAGGGCTCTACGAGCAGTACTTC
14	TRBD1	many	TRBV12-3/TRBV12-4	TRBJ1-1	CASSRQGGDTEAFF	TGTGCCAGCAGCCGACAGGGGGGAGACACTGAAGCTTTCTTT
15	.	few	TRBV20-1	TRBJ2-3	CSARPPGNRHDTQYF	TGCAGTGCTAGGCCCCCCGGAAACCGGCACGATACGCAGTATTTT
15	.	many	TRBV7-8	TRBJ2-7	CASSLGRMRGYEQYF	TGTGCCAGCAGCTTAGGGCGTATGAGGGGCTACGAGCAGTACTTC
13	.	many	TRBV10-1	TRBJ2-3	CASRGGGTDTQYF	TGCGCCAGCAGAGGGGGAGGCACAGATACGCAGTATTTT
15	.	few	TRBV11-2	TRBJ2-1	CASSLGLADGFEQFF	TGTGCCAGCAGCTTAGGGCTAGCCGACGGATTTGAGCAGTTCTTC
13	.	many	TRBV18	TRBJ1-1	CASSPDRSTEAFF	TGTGCCAGCTCACCCGACAGGTCGACTGAAGCTTTCTTT
12	.	.	TRBV2	TRBJ1-4	CASKENNEKLFF	TGTGCCAGCAAGGAGAATAATGAAAAACTGTTTTTT
14	.	.	TRBV11-2	TRBJ2-3	CASSLDGVAATQYF	TGTGCCAGCAGCTTAGACGGCGTCGCTGCTACGCAGTATTTT
15	.	.	TRBV5-4	TRBJ2-1	CASSLVGRRNNEQFF	TGTGCCAGCAGCTTGGTGGGCAGGAGAAACAATGAGCAGTTCTTC
14	.	many	TRBV7-2	TRBJ1-1	CASSLEYWAAEAFF	TGTGCCAGCAGCTTAGAGTATTGGGCCGCTGAAGCTTTCTTT
18	TRBD1	many	TRBV4-1	TRBJ2-5	CASSQSHRDRGFKETQYF	TGCGCCAGCAGCCAATCACACCGGGACAGGGGCTTCAAAGAGACCCAGTACTTC
18	.	many	TRBV6-5	TRBJ2-6	CASSYDGQIVSGANVLTF	TGTGCCAGCAGTTACGACGGCCAGATTGTCTCTGGGGCCAACGTCCTGACTTTC
15	TRBD1	few	TRBV6-5	TRBJ1-1	CASSLQGGENTEAFF	TGTGCCAGCAGTCTACAGGGGGGAGAGAACACTGAAGCTTTCTTT
16	TRBD2	.	TRBV7-2	TRBJ2-7	CATSNRGSGGYYEQYF	TGTGCCACATCTAATAGGGGGAGCGGGGGTTACTACGAGCAGTACTTC
11	.	many	TRBV11-2	TRBJ2-3	CASSLSDTQYF	TGTGCCAGCAGCTTAAGTGATACGCAGTATTTT
15	.	.	TRBV3-1	TRBJ1-6	CASGWGSQGNSPLHF	TGTGCCAGCGGGTGGGGTAGTCAGGGCAATTCACCCCTCCACTTT
15	.	many	TRBV4-1	TRBJ2-3	CASSQLGGRTDTQYF	TGCGCCAGCAGCCAGCTCGGAGGCCGCACAGATACGCAGTATTTT
16	.	many	TRBV6-1	TRBJ1-5	CASSELPWGSNQPQHF	TGTGCCAGCAGTGAACTCCCTTGGGGAAGCAATCAGCCCCAGCATTTT
15	.	.	TRBV7-9	TRBJ1-1	CASSLEGHPDTEAFF	TGTGCCAGCAGCTTAGAGGGTCACCCGGACACTGAAGCTTTCTTT
15	.	.	TRBV7-2	TRBJ2-3	CASSLEAVGTDTQYF	TGTGCCAGCAGCTTAGAGGCGGTCGGCACAGATACGCAGTATTTT
14	TRBD2	many	TRBV5-4	TRBJ2-3	CASSSNRAGDRQYF	TGTGCCAGCAGCTCCAATAGGGCGGGAGATCGCCAGTATTTT